The 30 T cell receptor beta chains below all came from one sample that was sequenced in a study of blood T cell repertoires in COVID-19. Assay used: immunoSEQ multiplex PCR; TCRdb lists only in-frame clones, some missing. This table has hundreds of thousands of clones, over 75% appearing once. Specimen: peripheral blood. The receptor set was obtained from a man in his fifties or sixties with acute or convalescent COVID-19.

The rearrangement uses TRBV9 and TRBJ2-1, with 8 bases lining up with TRBD2. V shed 3 bases and J 5 bases; nucleotides not matched to a gene: 7. This CDR3 has 15 amino acids. Germline V CDR1 and CDR2: SGDLS, YYNGEE. The CDR3, as DNA: TGTGCCAGCAGCGCCATAGCGGGGAACCACAATGAGCAGTTCTTC. Residues: CASSAIAGNHNEQFF.

This rearrangement joins TRBV9 to TRBJ2-7, with D maybe TRBD1 (5 bases). The CDR3 is 13 amino acids. V dropped 0 bases and J dropped 6 bases, with 10 bases sitting between them. The V gene's germline CDR1 is SGDLS and CDR2 YYNGEE. The CDR3 here is CASSVGQRGEQYF. CDR3 coding DNA: TGTGCCAGCAGCGTAGGGCAAAGGGGCGAGCAGTACTTC.

CDR3 residues: CASSLAVGRGYGYTF. The CDR3 coding sequence is TGTGCCAGCAGTTTAGCGGTGGGCAGGGGCTATGGCTACACCTTC. This chain uses TRBV27 with TRBJ1-2, with a tentative D call TRBD1 (6 bases). The ends were cut back, 2 bases at V and 4 bases at J, with 14 bases in the middle. The CDR3 extends over 15 amino acids. CDR1 and CDR2 from the germline V gene are MNHEY and SMNVEV (reference sequence).

This sequence joins TRBV9 and TRBJ2-3; 9 bases map to TRBD2. The V gene end was trimmed by 3 bases and the J gene end by 4 bases; junction bases not matched to a gene: 9. The CDR3 is 16 residues long. Per the germline V gene, CDR1 is SGDLS and CDR2 is YYNGEE. Written as DNA, the CDR3 is TGTGCCAGCAGCGAGGGGCAGCGGGGGGCATCAGATACGCAGTATTTT. This codes for CASSEGQRGASDTQYF.

This clone was recorded only once. V is TRBV11-2 and J is TRBJ1-1; TRBD1 matches 7 bases. V was pared by 5 bases and J by 1 base, with 10 bases of the junction left unmatched. The CDR3 is 16 amino acids. Germline loops: CDR1 SGHAT, CDR2 FQNNGV. DNA of the CDR3: TGTGCCAGCAGCCCAACAGGGGTTGTCGGGAACACTGAAGCTTTCTTT. It yields the protein CASSPTGVVGNTEAFF.

This chain's CDR3 is CASTSAAHSPLHF. The DNA of the CDR3 is TGTGCCAGCACCTCCGCGGCCCATTCACCCCTCCACTTT. The rearrangement links TRBV6-5 to TRBJ1-6, with unresolved D. The CDR3 has 13 residues. The germline V gene has CDR1 MNHEY and CDR2 SVGAGI. The germline V and J ends were trimmed by 7 bases and 8 bases, with 12 bases remaining between them.

The V call is TRBV24-1, the J call TRBJ1-1; possibly TRBD1 for D (5 bases). From germline, CDR1 is KGHDR and CDR2 SFDVKD. The CDR3 has 24 amino acids. V was trimmed by 0 bases and J by 0 bases, leaving 34 bases between them. The CDR3 DNA reads TGTGCCACCAGTGATTTGCTGGGGGGGTGTATATCGTGGGGGATAGTTTCGATGAACACTGAAGCTTTCTTT. Translating gives CATSDLLGGCISWGIVSMNTEAFF.

This clone was detected only a few times. J is TRBJ2-5 and V is TRBV28; D gene uncertain. Trimming stripped 6 bases from V and 2 bases from J, with 4 bases between. This CDR3 is built from 11 residues. Germline-derived CDR1 and CDR2 are MDHEN and SYDVKM. The CDR3 loop is CASRSQETQYF. The CDR3 DNA is TGTGCCAGCAGGTCTCAAGAGACCCAGTACTTC.

The gene calls are TRBV4-1 and TRBJ1-4, with a tentative D call TRBD1 (5 bases). This CDR3 has 15 amino acids. Trimming took 4 bases from V and 6 from J, leaving 15 bases between them. CDR1 and CDR2 (germline): MGHRA, YSYEKL. In DNA form, the CDR3 reads TGCGCCAGCAGCCCGGGGGAACAGCGGTATGAAAAACTGTTTTTT. Amino acid sequence: CASSPGEQRYEKLFF.

This chain connects TRBV9 to TRBJ2-7; TRBD1 matches at 8 bases. This CDR3 is 15 amino acids long. The ends lost 0 bases at V and 7 bases at J; junction bases unmatched: 9. CDR1 and CDR2 (germline): SGDLS, YYNGEE. CDR3 in DNA: TGTGCCAGCAGCGTAGCCCCGGACAGGGTACAAGAGCAGTACTTC. Translation: CASSVAPDRVQEQYF.

The V call is TRBV18, the J call TRBJ1-2; TRBD1 aligns across 7 bases. The CDR3 has 14 amino acids. The junction had 7 bases not matched to a gene; V was cut back by 5 bases and J by 4 bases. Germline V gene lookup returns CDR1 KGHSH and CDR2 LQKENI. The CDR3 region is CASSTGTGAYGYTF. The CDR3 DNA reads TGTGCCAGCTCAACAGGAACAGGGGCCTATGGCTACACCTTC.

V is TRBV20-1 and J is TRBJ2-1; possible D gene TRBD2, 5 bases. V lost 3 bases and J lost 5, with 11 bases in between. Germline V gene lookup returns CDR1 DFQATT and CDR2 SNEGSKA (reference sequence). The length of the CDR3 is 13 residues. CDR3 residues: CSASTSPDNEQFF. The CDR3 coding sequence is TGCAGTGCTAGTACTAGTCCGGACAATGAGCAGTTCTTC.

The chain employs TRBV3-1 (or the pseudogene TRBV3-2) and TRBJ1-1, with D possibly TRBD1 on 5 matching bases. CDR3 size: 15 residues. Trimming removed 5 bases from V and 1 base from J, with 14 bases in between. CDR1 LGHDT and CDR2 YNNKEL come from the germline V gene (reference sequence). CDR3 amino acids: CASSSQTVANTEAFF. DNA for the CDR3: TGTGCCAGCAGCTCCCAGACAGTGGCGAACACTGAAGCTTTCTTT.

V is TRBV7-3 and J is TRBJ2-1; 8 bases are shared with TRBD2. CDR3 length equals 14 residues. The V gene's germline CDR1 is SGHTA and CDR2 FQGTGA. The J segment lost 7 bases and the V segment lost 2 bases, leaving 4 bases of the junction unmatched. The CDR3 region is CASSLVSGANEQFF. In DNA, the CDR3 is TGTGCCAGCAGCTTAGTTAGCGGGGCGAATGAGCAGTTCTTC.

This clone was seen only once. The J gene is TRBJ1-2, the V gene TRBV28; perhaps TRBD1 as D (5 bases). V was trimmed by 4 bases and J by 4 bases, leaving 16 bases between them. This CDR3 has 15 residues. The germline CDR1 and CDR2 sequences are MDHEN and SYDVKM. The CDR3, as DNA: TGTGCCAGCAGTTCGCCCGGGACTGCCCTCTATGGCTACACCTTC. Its protein product is CASSSPGTALYGYTF.

The chain links TRBV6-6 to TRBJ1-2; TRBD1 might be the D (6 bases). Deletions cut 8 bases from V and 4 bases from J, with 20 bases between. The length of the CDR3 is 15 residues. Per germline, CDR1 MNHNY and CDR2 SVGAGI (reference sequence). DNA of the CDR3: TGTGCCAGCGTCAAAGCCTCAGGGGACGCCTATGGCTACACCTTC. It specifies CASVKASGDAYGYTF.

A word on this clone: The junction differs from germline at one of its ends, possibly a read error. Written as DNA, the CDR3 is TGCGCCAGCAGCGCGGGTACTCCTAGCTCTGGAAGCACCATATATTTT. It translates to CASSAGTPSSGSTIYF. The chain uses TRBV5-1 and TRBJ1-3; the D is unclear. There are 16 residues in the CDR3. Germline V gene lookup returns CDR1 SGHRS and CDR2 YFSETQ. Supplemented by reference TRBV5-1 and TRBJ1-3, the full variable domain reads KAGVTQTPRYLIKTRGQQVTLSCSPISGHRSVSWYQQTPGQGLQFLFEYFSETQRNKGNFPGRFSGRQFSNSRSEMNVSTLELGDSALYLCASSAGTPSSGSTIYFGEGSWLTVV.

The rearrangement links TRBV18 to TRBJ1-2; 8 bases fit TRBD1. The V and J ends lost 1 base and 7 bases, in that order; junction bases with no gene match: 5. From germline, CDR1 is KGHSH and CDR2 LQKENI. CDR3 length equals 14 residues. CDR3: CASSPRDRGSGYTF. The CDR3 region has the DNA TGTGCCAGCTCACCACGTGACAGGGGTTCTGGCTACACCTTC.

This clone showed up just a few times. This chain connects TRBV3-1 (or the pseudogene TRBV3-2) to TRBJ1-5, with D uncertain. CDR3 size: 14 residues. Per the germline V gene, CDR1 is LGHDT and CDR2 is YNNKEL (reference sequence). V was clipped by 3 bases and J by 0 bases, with 6 bases between them. The CDR3 nucleotides read TGTGCCAGCAGCCAGCAGTATAGCAATCAGCCCCAGCATTTT. Translation gives CASSQQYSNQPQHF.

The CDR3 loop reads CASGNPRMGNTIYF. The CDR3 DNA follows: TGTGCCAGCGGCAACCCCAGAATGGGAAACACCATATATTTT. The chain recombines TRBV2 with TRBJ1-3; D ambiguous. V dropped 8 bases and J dropped 4 bases, with 15 bases sitting between them. Germline loops: CDR1 SNHLY, CDR2 FYNNEI. This CDR3 contains 14 residues.

The rearrangement joins TRBV7-9 to TRBJ2-4; 10 nucleotides line up with TRBD2. This CDR3 contains 16 residues. Losses at the gene ends were 2 bases for V and 12 bases for J; bases not matched to a gene: 13. Germline CDR1 SEHNR, CDR2 FQNEAQ (reference sequence). The CDR3 region is CASSLSTASGGPPQYF. In DNA, the CDR3 is TGTGCCAGCAGCTTATCCACGGCTAGCGGGGGTCCGCCTCAGTACTTC.

V and J are TRBV2 and TRBJ1-2, with 9 bases fitting TRBD1. Germline CDR1 is SNHLY and CDR2 is FYNNEI. The ends lost 4 bases at V and 8 bases at J; junction bases unmatched: 5. This CDR3 spans 13 amino acids. Written as DNA, the CDR3 is TGTGCCAGCAGTGTGGACAGGGGAGAAGGCTACACCTTC. Translated, it gives CASSVDRGEGYTF.

The chain links TRBV19 to TRBJ1-2; 7 bases line up with TRBD1. This CDR3 region has 16 residues. Trimming cost V 5 bases and J 4 bases; bases outside gene matches: 13. The V gene's germline CDR1 is LNHDA and CDR2 SQIVND (reference sequence). The DNA of the CDR3 is TGTGCCAGTAGTTCCTGGGACAGTCGAACGGCCTATGGCTACACCTTC. Its protein is CASSSWDSRTAYGYTF.

This clone appeared once. This chain connects TRBV18 to TRBJ2-1; 7 bases are a match to TRBD2. CDR1 and CDR2 (germline): KGHSH, LQKENI. The CDR3 runs to 13 residues. Losses at the gene ends were 2 bases for V and 8 bases for J; bases not matched to a gene: 3. This CDR3 is CASSPREGHEQFF. The CDR3 DNA reads TGTGCCAGCTCACCAAGGGAGGGTCATGAGCAGTTCTTC. Supplemented by reference TRBV18 and TRBJ2-1, the full variable domain reads NAGVMQNPRHLVRRRGQEARLRCSPMKGHSHVYWYRQLPEEGLKFMVYLQKENIIDESGMPKERFSAEFPKEGPSILRIQQVVRGDSAAYFCASSPREGHEQFFGPGTRLTVL.

This clone appeared a single time. The genes are TRBV19 and TRBJ1-2; D might be TRBD1 (6 bases). CDR3 length equals 12 residues. CDR1 is LNHDA, CDR2 SQIVND, per germline (reference sequence). Deletions cut 7 bases from V and 8 bases from J, with 14 bases between. CDR3 sequence reads: CASTLGAGGYTF. DNA of the CDR3: TGTGCCAGTACCCTGGGGGCAGGCGGCTACACCTTC.

The V call is TRBV5-1, the J call TRBJ1-1; D call uncertain. The CDR3 runs to 12 residues. V gave up 4 bases and J gave up 2 bases, with 6 bases separating them. In germline, CDR1 is SGHRS, CDR2 YFSETQ. CDR3 in DNA: TGCGCCAGCAGCGAGGTAAACACTGAAGCTTTCTTT. Its translation is CASSEVNTEAFF.

The V gene is TRBV7-9, the J gene TRBJ2-7; D is unresolved. Germline V CDR1 and CDR2: SEHNR, FQNEAQ (reference sequence). V was pared by 5 bases and J by 5 bases, with 7 bases between. The length of the CDR3 is 11 residues. The CDR3 loop reads CASSPGNEQYF. In DNA form, the CDR3 reads TGTGCCAGCAGCCCCGGTAACGAGCAGTACTTC. Based on the CDR3 plus reference TRBV7-9 and TRBJ2-7, the full variable domain is DTGVSQNPRHKITKRGQNVTFRCDPISEHNRLYWYRQTLGQGPEFLTYFQNEAQLEKSRLLSDRFSAERPKGSFSTLEIQRTEQGDSAMYLCASSPGNEQYFGPGTRLTVT.

This chain links TRBV19 with TRBJ1-4; TRBD1 matches at 8 bases. Germline CDR1 reads LNHDA; CDR2 reads SQIVND (reference sequence). The CDR3 is made up of 16 amino acids. The trim removed 7 bases at V and 3 bases at J, leaving 10 bases unmatched. DNA of the CDR3: TGTGCCAGTAACCCCGGGACAGGTCGGTCTAATGAAAAACTGTTTTTT. Translation gives CASNPGTGRSNEKLFF.

This rearrangement joins TRBV6-4 to TRBJ1-2, with 12 bases that match TRBD1. CDR3 length: 16 residues. Germline V gene lookup returns CDR1 MRHNA and CDR2 SNTAGT. V shed 8 bases and J 8 bases; nucleotides not matched to a gene: 15. CDR3 coding DNA: TGTGCCAGCGCGCAGTTCCCGGGACAGGGGGCTCGGGGCTACACCTTC. Translation: CASAQFPGQGARGYTF.

The gene calls are TRBV18 and TRBJ1-1; D is uncertain. V dropped 1 base and J dropped 8 bases, with 11 bases sitting between them. CDR1 and CDR2 from the germline V gene are KGHSH and LQKENI. The CDR3 is 13 residues long. The CDR3 region has the DNA TGTGCCAGCTCACCACGGTTACAGCTAGAAGCTTTCTTT. It translates to CASSPRLQLEAFF.